This T cell receptor beta chain was identified during a study of CD8 T cells in Susac syndrome. Reverse transcription of roughly 0.5 to 1 ug RNA was performed with random hexamers. TCRdb recomputed calls from the immunoSEQ multiplex PCR reads with MiXCR, one row per CDR3 protein. This sample yields around 71,000 distinct CDR3 sequences, of which around 93% are seen a single time; about 0.14% belongs to the top ten. Sequences were obtained from CD4+ T cells from PBMCs. The TCR comes from a human donor with Susac syndrome.

This CDR3 is CSVEDGLAGGTSTDTQYF. The CDR3 bases are TGCAGCGTTGAAGATGGACTAGCGGGGGGAACTAGCACAGATACGCAGTATTTT. The genes are TRBV29-1 and TRBJ2-3, with 14 bases fitting TRBD2. With V trimmed by 0 bases and J by 0 bases, 5 bases remained unmatched. Germline lookup yields CDR1 SQVTM and CDR2 ANQGSEA. The CDR3 runs 18 residues.